The 21 T cell receptor beta chains reported below all come from one sample, sequenced in a study of long-term antiretroviral therapy in people with HIV. At survey level, the immunoSEQ assay was run in its v3.0 version. Assay used: immunoSEQ multiplex PCR; TCRdb lists only in-frame clones, some missing. The sample holds around 29,000 clones; 93% are singletons and the top ten take approximately 6.4%. The specimen was unsorted PBMCs, collected almost 6.7 years after starting antiretroviral therapy. These TCRs come from a woman in her forties with HIV.

The chain carries TRBV5-1 and TRBJ1-4, with D maybe TRBD1 (5 bases). The CDR3 runs to 14 residues. The germline gives CDR1 SGHRS, CDR2 YFSETQ. V was shortened by 6 bases and J by 5 bases, with 14 bases between the two germline ends. The CDR3 region is CASTAGWVNEKLFF. CDR3 nucleotides: TGCGCCAGCACCGCAGGGTGGGTGAATGAAAAACTGTTTTTT.

This chain connects TRBV5-1 to TRBJ2-3, with D perhaps matching TRBD2 (7 bases). CDR3 length equals 16 residues. CDR1 SGHRS and CDR2 YFSETQ come from the germline V gene. V was trimmed by 3 bases and J by 5 bases, leaving 19 bases between them. The CDR3 bases are TGCGCCAGCAGCTCGGGATTAACGGGGGGCGAAGATACGCAGTATTTT. As protein: CASSSGLTGGEDTQYF.

The chain carries TRBV7-2 and TRBJ2-7; 10 bases agree with TRBD1. Germline lookup yields CDR1 SGHTA and CDR2 FQGNSA. CDR3 length: 17 amino acids. J gave up 4 bases and V 2 bases, and 11 bases lay outside the gene matches. CDR3: CASSLRNPTGGPYEQYF. The DNA of the CDR3 is TGTGCCAGCAGCTTACGAAATCCGACAGGGGGCCCTTACGAGCAGTACTTC.

This chain uses TRBV7-8 with TRBJ1-2; no clear D gene. Between the trimmed V and J ends, which lost 8 bases and 0 bases, there was a span of 16 bases. This CDR3 has 15 residues. CDR1 SGHVS and CDR2 FQNEAQ come from the germline V gene. The CDR3 sequence: CASGLPGSTNYGYTF. CDR3 nucleotide sequence: TGTGCCAGCGGGCTCCCGGGCAGCACTAACTATGGCTACACCTTC.

V is TRBV19 and J is TRBJ1-2; TRBD1 matches 9 bases. The length of the CDR3 is 13 residues. Per germline, CDR1 LNHDA and CDR2 SQIVND (reference sequence). Germline trimming cut 5 bases from V and 10 bases from J; bases unmatched to any gene: 8. DNA of the CDR3: TGTGCCAGTAGTTTCCCCGGGACAGGGAACTACACCTTC. This codes for CASSFPGTGNYTF.

The V and J genes are TRBV19 and TRBJ2-5, with 10 nucleotides matching TRBD2. The germline gives CDR1 LNHDA, CDR2 SQIVND (reference sequence). The CDR3 covers 15 residues. V dropped 6 bases and J dropped 1; count of bases not matched to a gene: 5. This CDR3 is CASRQSGGGQETQYF. The CDR3 region has the DNA TGTGCCAGTAGACAGAGCGGGGGGGGCCAAGAGACCCAGTACTTC.

V gene TRBV18 combines with J gene TRBJ2-7, with D possibly matching TRBD1 (5 bases). The V and J ends lost 3 bases and 6 bases respectively, with 9 bases between them. In germline, CDR1 is KGHSH, CDR2 LQKENI. This CDR3 has 12 residues. The CDR3 DNA reads TGTGCCAGCTCACCCGGACACTCCGAGCAGTACTTC. Encoded protein: CASSPGHSEQYF. The full variable domain, completed using reference TRBV18 and TRBJ2-7, is NAGVMQNPRHLVRRRGQEARLRCSPMKGHSHVYWYRQLPEEGLKFMVYLQKENIIDESGMPKERFSAEFPKEGPSILRIQQVVRGDSAAYFCASSPGHSEQYFGPGTRLTVT.

This clone showed up just once. The chain combines TRBV9 with TRBJ1-3; D not certain. The V gene's germline CDR1 is SGDLS and CDR2 YYNGEE. V gave up 0 bases and J gave up 4 bases, with 8 bases separating them. The CDR3 totals 14 residues. The chain's CDR3 is CASSVAPTGNTIYF. CDR3 nucleotides: TGTGCCAGCAGCGTAGCTCCTACAGGAAACACCATATATTTT. The full variable domain, rest sourced from reference TRBV9 and TRBJ1-3, is DSGVTQTPKHLITATGQRVTLRCSPRSGDLSVYWYQQSLDQGLQFLIQYYNGEERAKGNILERFSAQQFPDLHSELNLSSLELGDSALYFCASSVAPTGNTIYFGEGSWLTVV.

The CDR3 spells CASSAGFGDTQYF. CDR3 coding DNA: TGTGCCAGTAGTGCAGGGTTCGGAGATACGCAGTATTTT. V gene TRBV19 combines with J gene TRBJ2-3; D perhaps matches TRBD1 (5 bases). The ends were cut back, 5 bases at V and 5 bases at J, with 11 bases in the middle. Germline CDR1 LNHDA, CDR2 SQIVND (reference sequence). The CDR3 covers 13 residues.

The chain couples TRBV6-1 to TRBJ1-1; TRBD1 aligns across 7 bases. Germline-derived CDR1 and CDR2 are MNHNS and SASEGT. Trimming removed 2 bases from V and 11 bases from J; junction bases left unmatched: 8. The CDR3 has 13 residues. As DNA, the CDR3 is TGTGCCAGCAGTGAACTGCAGGGGGTGATGGCTTTCTTT. It codes for CASSELQGVMAFF.

This chain uses TRBV6-1 with TRBJ1-1; D might be TRBD1 (6 bases). CDR1 is MNHNS and CDR2 is SASEGT in the germline V gene. This CDR3 region has 14 residues. With 1 base removed from V and 1 base from J, the gap between germline ends came to 7 bases. CDR3 amino acids: CASSEVGGNTEAFF. As DNA, the CDR3 is TGTGCCAGCAGTGAAGTAGGGGGGAACACTGAAGCTTTCTTT.

The chain combines TRBV9 with TRBJ2-7, with TRBD1 matching over 7 bases. Trimming removed 0 bases from V and 2 bases from J; junction bases left unmatched: 14. CDR1 SGDLS and CDR2 YYNGEE come from the germline V gene. The CDR3 extends over 18 amino acids. The CDR3 coding sequence is TGTGCCAGCAGCGTAGGGCCTGGGACCGGACAGGCACCCTACGAGCAGTACTTC. Translating gives CASSVGPGTGQAPYEQYF.

This clone was recorded only once. J is TRBJ2-2 and V is TRBV19, with 8 nucleotides matching TRBD2. CDR1 LNHDA and CDR2 SQIVND come from the germline V gene (reference sequence). V gave up 5 bases and J gave up 1 base; unmatched junction bases: 6. CDR3 size: 16 residues. CDR3 sequence: CASSPRTSRNTGELFF. CDR3 DNA: TGTGCCAGTAGTCCCCGGACTAGCAGGAACACCGGGGAGCTGTTTTTT.

The table lists this clone with a count of one. This chain links TRBV7-6 with TRBJ2-1; no firm D call. The CDR3 extends over 12 amino acids. V gave up 0 bases and J gave up 8 bases, with 5 bases separating them. Per germline, CDR1 SGHVS and CDR2 FNYEAQ. The CDR3 loop reads CASSLASHEQFF. CDR3 DNA: TGTGCCAGCAGCTTAGCCTCCCATGAGCAGTTCTTC.

The chain uses TRBV19 and TRBJ1-2; tentative D call: TRBD1 (6 bases). This CDR3 is built from 15 residues. Germline CDR1 LNHDA, CDR2 SQIVND (reference sequence). V was trimmed by 4 bases and J by 4 bases, leaving 16 bases between them. CDR3 nucleotide sequence: TGTGCCAGTAGTACCCAATCCCAGGGGATCTATGGCTACACCTTC. Its protein is CASSTQSQGIYGYTF. Supplemented by reference TRBV19 and TRBJ1-2, the full variable domain reads DGGITQSPKYLFRKEGQNVTLSCEQNLNHDAMYWYRQDPGQGLRLIYYSQIVNDFQKGDIAEGYSVSREKKESFPLTVTSAQKNPTAFYLCASSTQSQGIYGYTFGSGTRLTVV.

This rearrangement joins TRBV6-1 to TRBJ1-4; D unclear. The CDR3 length is 14 residues. V lost 4 bases, J lost 6 bases, and 12 bases lay in between. Per germline, CDR1 MNHNS and CDR2 SASEGT. The CDR3 DNA is TGTGCCAGCAGTGTTGGCGCGGGTGATGAAAAACTGTTTTTT. Translating gives CASSVGAGDEKLFF.

The gene calls are TRBV6-5 and TRBJ2-7, with D perhaps TRBD1 (5 bases). V was shortened by 2 bases and J by 0 bases, with 14 bases between the two germline ends. The CDR3 runs 16 residues. Germline CDR1 reads MNHEY; CDR2 reads SVGAGI. The CDR3 sequence is CASSYIPLRDSYEQYF. The CDR3 DNA is TGTGCCAGCAGTTACATACCGCTCAGGGACTCCTACGAGCAGTACTTC.

V is TRBV10-3 and J is TRBJ1-4; the D gene is possibly TRBD1 (6 bases). In germline, CDR1 is ENHRY, CDR2 SYGVKD. The CDR3 totals 15 residues. V gave up 10 bases and J gave up 3 bases, with 18 bases separating them. The CDR3 here is CASPPTGGPNEKLFF. CDR3 nucleotides: TGTGCCAGCCCTCCGACCGGGGGGCCTAATGAAAAACTGTTTTTT.

The chain carries TRBV7-8 and TRBJ2-1; D possibly corresponds to TRBD2 (6 bases). The CDR3 is 15 amino acids. Germline CDR1 and CDR2: SGHVS and FQNEAQ. The V and J ends lost 1 base and 1 base respectively, with 8 bases between them. This CDR3 reads CASSLGGASYNEQFF. CDR3 coding DNA: TGTGCCAGCAGCTTAGGCGGGGCGTCCTACAATGAGCAGTTCTTC.

The chain is built from TRBV2 and TRBJ2-1; D tentatively fits TRBD1 or TRBD2 (6 bases each). The CDR3 is 14 amino acids. Germline-derived CDR1 and CDR2 are SNHLY and FYNNEI. Trimming took 8 bases from V and 7 from J, leaving 18 bases between them. Here the CDR3 reads CASARGDLGNEQFF. CDR3 DNA sequence: TGTGCCAGCGCGAGGGGGGACCTCGGAAATGAGCAGTTCTTC. Full variable domain (remainder filled in from reference TRBV2 and TRBJ2-1): EPEVTQTPSHQVTQMGQEVILRCVPISNHLYFYWYRQILGQKVEFLVSFYNNEISEKSEIFDDQFSVERPDGSNFTLKIRSTKLEDSAMYFCASARGDLGNEQFFGPGTRLTVL.

The chain employs TRBV5-4 and TRBJ2-7; D not certain. This CDR3 region has 14 residues. Germline V gene sequence: CDR1 SGHNT, CDR2 YYREEE (reference sequence). Trimming removed 4 bases at V and 0 bases at J, with 11 bases between. CDR3 nucleotide sequence: TGTGCCAGCAGCCCCTCATTGAGCTCCTACGAGCAGTACTTC. Its translation is CASSPSLSSYEQYF.